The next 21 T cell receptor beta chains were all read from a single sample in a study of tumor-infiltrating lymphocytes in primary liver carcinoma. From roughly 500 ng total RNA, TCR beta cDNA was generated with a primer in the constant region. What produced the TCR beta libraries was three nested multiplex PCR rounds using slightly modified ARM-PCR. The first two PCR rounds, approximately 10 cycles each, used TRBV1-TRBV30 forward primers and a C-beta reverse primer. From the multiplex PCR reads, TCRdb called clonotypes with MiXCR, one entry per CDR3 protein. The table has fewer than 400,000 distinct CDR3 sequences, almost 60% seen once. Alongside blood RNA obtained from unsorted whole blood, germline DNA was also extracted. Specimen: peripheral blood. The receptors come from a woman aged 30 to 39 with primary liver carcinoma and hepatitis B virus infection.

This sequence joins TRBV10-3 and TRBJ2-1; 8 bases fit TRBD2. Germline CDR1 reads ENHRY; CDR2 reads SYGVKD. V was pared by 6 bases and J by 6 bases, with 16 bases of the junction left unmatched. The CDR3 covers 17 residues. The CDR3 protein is CAISGLAVSAAGNEQFF. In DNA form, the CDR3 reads TGTGCCATCAGCGGACTAGCTGTGTCCGCGGCGGGCAATGAGCAGTTCTTC.

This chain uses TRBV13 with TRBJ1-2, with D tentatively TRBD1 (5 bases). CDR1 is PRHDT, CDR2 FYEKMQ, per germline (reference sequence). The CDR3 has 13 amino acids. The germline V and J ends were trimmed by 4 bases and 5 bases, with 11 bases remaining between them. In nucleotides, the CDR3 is TGTGCCAGCAGCTCAGGGTCAGGGTATGGCTACACCTTC. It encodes CASSSGSGYGYTF.

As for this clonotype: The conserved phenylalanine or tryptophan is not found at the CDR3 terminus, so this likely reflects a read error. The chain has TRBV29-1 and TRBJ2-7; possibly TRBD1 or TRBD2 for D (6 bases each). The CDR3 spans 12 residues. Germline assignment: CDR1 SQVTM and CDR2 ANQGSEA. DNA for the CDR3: TGCTGCGTTGAAGGGGGGCTCTACGAGCAGTACTCC. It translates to CCVEGGLYEQYS.

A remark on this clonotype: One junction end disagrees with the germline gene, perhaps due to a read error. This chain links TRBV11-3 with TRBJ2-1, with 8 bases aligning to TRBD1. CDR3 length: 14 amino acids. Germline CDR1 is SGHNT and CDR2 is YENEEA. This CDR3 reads CASSLCDRGGEHFF. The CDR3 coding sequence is TGTGCCAGCAGCTTATGCGACAGGGGCGGTGAGCACTTCTTC. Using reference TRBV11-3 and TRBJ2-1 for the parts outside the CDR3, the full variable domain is EAGVVQSPRYKIIEKKQPVAFWCNPISGHNTLYWYLQNLGQGPELLIRYENEEAVDDSQLPKDRFSAERLKGVDSTLKIQPAELGDSAVYLCASSLCDRGGEHFFGPGTRLTVL.

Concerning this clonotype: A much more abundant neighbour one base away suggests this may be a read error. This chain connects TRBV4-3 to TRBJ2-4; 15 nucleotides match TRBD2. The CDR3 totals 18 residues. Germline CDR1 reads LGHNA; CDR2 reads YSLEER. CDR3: CSSSPGLAGGSRGNIQYF. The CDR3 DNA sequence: TGCTCCAGCAGCCCGGGACTAGCGGGAGGCAGTCGAGGAAACATTCAGTACTTC.

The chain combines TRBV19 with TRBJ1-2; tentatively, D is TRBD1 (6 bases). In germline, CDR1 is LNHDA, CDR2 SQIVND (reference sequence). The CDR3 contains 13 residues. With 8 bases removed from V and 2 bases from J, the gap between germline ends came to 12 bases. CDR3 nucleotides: TGTGCCAGTCGCTCCGGGGGCAACTATGGCTACACCTTC. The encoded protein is CASRSGGNYGYTF.

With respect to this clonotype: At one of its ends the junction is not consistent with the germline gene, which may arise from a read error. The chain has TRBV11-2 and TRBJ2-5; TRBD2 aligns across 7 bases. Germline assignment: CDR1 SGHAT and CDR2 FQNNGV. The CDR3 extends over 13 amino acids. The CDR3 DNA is TGTGCCAGCAGCTTATATGTGCGGGAGACCCAATACTTC. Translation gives CASSLYVRETQYF.

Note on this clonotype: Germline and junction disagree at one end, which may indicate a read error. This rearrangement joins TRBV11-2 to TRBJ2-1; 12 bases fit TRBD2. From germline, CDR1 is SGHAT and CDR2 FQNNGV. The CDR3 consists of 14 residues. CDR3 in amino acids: CASYGTSGYNEQFF. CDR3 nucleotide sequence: TGTGCCAGCTACGGGACTAGCGGGTACAATGAGCAGTTTTTC.

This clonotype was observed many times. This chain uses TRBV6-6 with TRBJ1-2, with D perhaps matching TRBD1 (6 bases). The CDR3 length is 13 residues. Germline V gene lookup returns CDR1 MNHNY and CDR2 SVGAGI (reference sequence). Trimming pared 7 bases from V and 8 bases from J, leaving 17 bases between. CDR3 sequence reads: CASTFKGGGGYTF. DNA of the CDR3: TGTGCCAGCACCTTTAAAGGGGGTGGCGGCTACACCTTC.

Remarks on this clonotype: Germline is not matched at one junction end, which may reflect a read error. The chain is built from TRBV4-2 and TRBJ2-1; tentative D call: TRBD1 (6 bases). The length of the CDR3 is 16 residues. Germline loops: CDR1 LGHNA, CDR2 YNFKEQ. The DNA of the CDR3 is TGTGCCAGTAGCCTGTTCCTCCAGGGGATGGGGAATGAGCTGTTCTTC. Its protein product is CASSLFLQGMGNELFF.

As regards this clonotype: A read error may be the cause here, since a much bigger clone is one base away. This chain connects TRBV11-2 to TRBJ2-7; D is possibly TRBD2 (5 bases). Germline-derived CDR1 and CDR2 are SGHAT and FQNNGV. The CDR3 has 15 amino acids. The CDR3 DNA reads TGTTCCAGCAGCCTGCATCCTGGGAGCTCCTACGGGCAGTACTTC. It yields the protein CSSSLHPGSSYGQYF.

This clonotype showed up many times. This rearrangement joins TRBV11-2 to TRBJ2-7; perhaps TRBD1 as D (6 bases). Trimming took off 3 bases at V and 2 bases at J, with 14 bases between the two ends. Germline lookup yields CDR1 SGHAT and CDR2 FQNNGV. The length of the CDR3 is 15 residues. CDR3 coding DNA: TGTGCCAGCAGCTTCACTGGACAGTCAGCCTACGAGCAGTACTTC. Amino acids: CASSFTGQSAYEQYF.

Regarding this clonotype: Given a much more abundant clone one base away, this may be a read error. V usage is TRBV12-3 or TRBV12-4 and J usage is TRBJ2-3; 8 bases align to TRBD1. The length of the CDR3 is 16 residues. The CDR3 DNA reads TGTACCAGCAGTCTACGAGGGACAGGAGTAGGGGATACGCAGTATTTT. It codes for CTSSLRGTGVGDTQYF.

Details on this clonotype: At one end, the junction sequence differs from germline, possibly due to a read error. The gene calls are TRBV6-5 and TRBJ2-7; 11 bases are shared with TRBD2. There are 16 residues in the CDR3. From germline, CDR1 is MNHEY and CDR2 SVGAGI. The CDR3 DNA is TGTGCCAGCAGTCTACAAACTAGCGGGAGTCATTACGACCAGTACTTC. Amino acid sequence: CASSLQTSGSHYDQYF.

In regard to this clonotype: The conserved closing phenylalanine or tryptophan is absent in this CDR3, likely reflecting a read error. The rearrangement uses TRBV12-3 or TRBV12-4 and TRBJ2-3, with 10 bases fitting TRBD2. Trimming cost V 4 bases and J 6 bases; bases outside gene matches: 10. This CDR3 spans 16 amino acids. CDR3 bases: TGTGCCAGCAGTTCGACAGCGGGAGGGCATACGGATACGCAGTATTTA. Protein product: CASSSTAGGHTDTQYL.

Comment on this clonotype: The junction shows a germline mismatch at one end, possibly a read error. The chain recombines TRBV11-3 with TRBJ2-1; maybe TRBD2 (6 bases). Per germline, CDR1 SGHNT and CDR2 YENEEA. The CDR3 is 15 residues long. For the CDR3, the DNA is TGTGCCAGCAGCCCATGGGCTAGCGCCTACAATGGGCAGTTCTTC. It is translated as CASSPWASAYNGQFF.

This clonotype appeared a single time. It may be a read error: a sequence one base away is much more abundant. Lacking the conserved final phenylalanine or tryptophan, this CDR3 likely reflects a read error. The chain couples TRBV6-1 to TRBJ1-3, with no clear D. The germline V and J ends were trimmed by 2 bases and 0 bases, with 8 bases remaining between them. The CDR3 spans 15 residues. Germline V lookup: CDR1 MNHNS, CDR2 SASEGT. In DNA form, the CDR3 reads TGTGCCAGCAGTGAATACCCGAGCTCTGGAAACACCATATATCTT. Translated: CASSEYPSSGNTIYL.

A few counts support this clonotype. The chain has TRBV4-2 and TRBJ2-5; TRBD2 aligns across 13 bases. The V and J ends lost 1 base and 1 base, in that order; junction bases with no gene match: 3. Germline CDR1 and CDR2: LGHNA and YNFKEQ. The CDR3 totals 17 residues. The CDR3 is CASSQAGTSGTQETQYF. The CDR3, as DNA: TGTGCCAGCAGCCAAGCCGGGACTAGCGGGACCCAAGAGACCCAGTACTTC.

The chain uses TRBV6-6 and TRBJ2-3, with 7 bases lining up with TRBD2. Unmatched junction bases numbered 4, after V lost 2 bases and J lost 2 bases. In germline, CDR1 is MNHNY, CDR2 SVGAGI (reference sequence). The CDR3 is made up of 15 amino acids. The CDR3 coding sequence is TGTGCCAGCAGTTACCGCGGGACTAACACAGATACGCAGTATTTT. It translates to CASSYRGTNTDTQYF.

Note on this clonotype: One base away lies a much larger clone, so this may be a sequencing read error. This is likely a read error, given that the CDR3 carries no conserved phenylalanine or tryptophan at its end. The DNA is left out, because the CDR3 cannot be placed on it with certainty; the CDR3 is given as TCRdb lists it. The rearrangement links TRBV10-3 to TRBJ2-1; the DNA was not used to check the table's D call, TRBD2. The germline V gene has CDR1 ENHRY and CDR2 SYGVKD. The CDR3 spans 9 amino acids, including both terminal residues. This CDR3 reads CAIKRQGPP.

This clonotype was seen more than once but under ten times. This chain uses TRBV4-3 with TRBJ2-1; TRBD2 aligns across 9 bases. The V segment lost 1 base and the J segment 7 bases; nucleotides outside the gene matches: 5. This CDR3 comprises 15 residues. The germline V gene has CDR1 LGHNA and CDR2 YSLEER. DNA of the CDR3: TGCGCCAGCAGCCAAGGAGGGACTAGCAGAAATGAGCAGTTCTTC. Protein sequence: CASSQGGTSRNEQFF.